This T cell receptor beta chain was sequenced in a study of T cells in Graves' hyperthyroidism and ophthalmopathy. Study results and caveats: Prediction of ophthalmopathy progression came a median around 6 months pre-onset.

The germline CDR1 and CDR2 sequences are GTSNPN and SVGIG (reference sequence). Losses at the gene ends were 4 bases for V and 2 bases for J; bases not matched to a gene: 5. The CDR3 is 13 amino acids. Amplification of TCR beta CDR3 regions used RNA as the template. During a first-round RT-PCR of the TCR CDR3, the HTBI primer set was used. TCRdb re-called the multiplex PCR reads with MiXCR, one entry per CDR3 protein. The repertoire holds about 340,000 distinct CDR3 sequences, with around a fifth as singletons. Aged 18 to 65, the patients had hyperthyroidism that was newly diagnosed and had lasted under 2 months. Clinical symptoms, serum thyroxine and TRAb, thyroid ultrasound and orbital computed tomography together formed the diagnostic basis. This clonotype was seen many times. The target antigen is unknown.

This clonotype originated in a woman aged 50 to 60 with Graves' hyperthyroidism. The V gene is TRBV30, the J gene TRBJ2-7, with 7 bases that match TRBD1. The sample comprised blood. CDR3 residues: CAWIRTGAYEQYF. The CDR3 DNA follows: TGTGCCTGGATCAGGACAGGTGCCTACGAGCAGTACTTC.